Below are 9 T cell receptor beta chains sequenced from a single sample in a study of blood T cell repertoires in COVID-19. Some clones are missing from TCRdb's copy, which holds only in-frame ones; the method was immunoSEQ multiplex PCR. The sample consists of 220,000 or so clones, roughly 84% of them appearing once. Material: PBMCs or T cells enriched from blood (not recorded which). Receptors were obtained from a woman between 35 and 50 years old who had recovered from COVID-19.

CDR3 in amino acids: CAWGRGGPGNTIYF. The CDR3 coding sequence is TGTGCCTGGGGACGGGGGGGGCCTGGAAACACCATATATTTT. The V call is TRBV30, the J call TRBJ1-3; D is possibly TRBD1 (6 bases). The CDR3 extends over 14 amino acids. CDR1 and CDR2 from the germline V gene are GTSNPN and SVGIG (reference sequence). V was shortened by 5 bases and J by 2 bases, with 13 bases between the two germline ends.

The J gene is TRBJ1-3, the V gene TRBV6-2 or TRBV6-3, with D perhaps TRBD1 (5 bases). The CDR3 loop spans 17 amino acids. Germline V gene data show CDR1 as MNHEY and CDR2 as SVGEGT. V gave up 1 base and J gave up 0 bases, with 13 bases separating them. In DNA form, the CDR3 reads TGTGCCAGCAGTTACTTCGGAAGAAGGGGCTCTGGAAACACCATATATTTT. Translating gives CASSYFGRRGSGNTIYF.

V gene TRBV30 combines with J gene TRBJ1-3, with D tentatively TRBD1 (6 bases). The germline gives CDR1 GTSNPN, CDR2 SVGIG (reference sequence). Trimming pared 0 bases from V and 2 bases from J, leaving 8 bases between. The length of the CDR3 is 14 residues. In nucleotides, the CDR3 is TGTGCCTGGAGTGTAGGGGGGGCTGGAAACACCATATATTTT. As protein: CAWSVGGAGNTIYF.

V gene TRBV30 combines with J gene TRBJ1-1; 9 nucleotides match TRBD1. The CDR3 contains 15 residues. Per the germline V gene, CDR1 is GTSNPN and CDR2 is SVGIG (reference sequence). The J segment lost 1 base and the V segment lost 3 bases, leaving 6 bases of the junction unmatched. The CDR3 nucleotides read TGTGCCTGGAGCTCTGGACAGGGGACGAACACTGAAGCTTTCTTT. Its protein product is CAWSSGQGTNTEAFF.

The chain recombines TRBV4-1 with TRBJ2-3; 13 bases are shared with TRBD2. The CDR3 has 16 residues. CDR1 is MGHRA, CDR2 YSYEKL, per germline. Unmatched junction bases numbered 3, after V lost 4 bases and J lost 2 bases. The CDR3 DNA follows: TGCGCCAGCAGCCCCGGACTAGCGGGGGCCACAGATACGCAGTATTTT. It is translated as CASSPGLAGATDTQYF.

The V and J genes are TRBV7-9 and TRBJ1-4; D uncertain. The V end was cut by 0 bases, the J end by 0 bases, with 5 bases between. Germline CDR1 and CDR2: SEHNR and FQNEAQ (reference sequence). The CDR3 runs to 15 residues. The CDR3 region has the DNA TGTGCCAGCAGCTTAGCAAGCGCAACTAATGAAAAACTGTTTTTT. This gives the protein CASSLASATNEKLFF.

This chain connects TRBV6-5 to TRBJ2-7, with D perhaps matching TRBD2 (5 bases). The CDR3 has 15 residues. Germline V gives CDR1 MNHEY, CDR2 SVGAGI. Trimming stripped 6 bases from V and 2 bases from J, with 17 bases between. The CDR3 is CASRRVRSGPYEQYF. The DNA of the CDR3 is TGTGCCAGCAGGAGGGTCCGCTCTGGCCCCTACGAGCAGTACTTC.

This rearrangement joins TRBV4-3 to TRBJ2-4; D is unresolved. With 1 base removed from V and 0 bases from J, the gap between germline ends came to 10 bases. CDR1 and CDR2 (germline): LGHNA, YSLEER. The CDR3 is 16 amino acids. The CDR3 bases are TGCGCCAGCAGCCAAGCGCGGCAACGAGCCAAAAACATTCAGTACTTC. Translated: CASSQARQRAKNIQYF.

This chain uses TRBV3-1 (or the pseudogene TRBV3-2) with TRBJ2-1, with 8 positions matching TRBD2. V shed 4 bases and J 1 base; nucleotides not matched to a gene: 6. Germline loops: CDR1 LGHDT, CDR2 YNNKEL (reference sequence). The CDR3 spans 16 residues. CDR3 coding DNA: TGTGCCAGCAGCCCGCGGACTAGCAGATCCTACAATGAGCAGTTCTTC. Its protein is CASSPRTSRSYNEQFF.